Listed below are T cell receptor beta chains from one sample, sequenced in a study of identical twins. Using its own MiXCR run on the 5' RACE reads, TCRdb lists one record per CDR3 protein. The repertoire holds around 550,000 distinct CDR3 sequences, with roughly 15% as singletons. These data also formed part of another study, on yellow fever vaccine responses in identical twins.

Sequencing was done on a sample of CD4+ T cells sorted from blood. These receptors all come from a woman younger than 35 in good health. CDR3s include the opening cysteine and the closing phenylalanine or tryptophan. A D gene is named only where the DNA matches it firmly. Size is omitted from some rows. Given values are once, few, many or a class for expanded clones.

j_gene: TRBJ2-3; abundance: few; v_gene: TRBV2; d_gene: -; CDR3nt: TGTGCCAGCACCGGGGACACAGATACGCAGTATTTT; CDR3aa: CASTGDTDTQYF
j_gene: TRBJ2-1; abundance: -; v_gene: TRBV5-1; d_gene: -; CDR3nt: TGCGCCAGCAGCTTGGGTCTGCACAATGAGCAGTTCTTC; CDR3aa: CASSLGLHNEQFF
j_gene: TRBJ2-3; abundance: many; v_gene: TRBV7-2; d_gene: -; CDR3nt: TGTGCCAGCAGCTTATCTCCTACGCAGTATTTT; CDR3aa: CASSLSPTQYF
j_gene: TRBJ1-4; abundance: few; v_gene: TRBV2; d_gene: TRBD1; CDR3nt: TGTGCCAGCATGGGGGACAGGATAAATGAAAAACTGTTTTTT; CDR3aa: CASMGDRINEKLFF
j_gene: TRBJ2-2; abundance: many; v_gene: TRBV20-1; d_gene: -; CDR3nt: TGCAGTGCTAGTCCCGGGGGCCGGACCGGGGAGCTGTTTTTT; CDR3aa: CSASPGGRTGELFF
j_gene: TRBJ2-3; abundance: -; v_gene: TRBV20-1; d_gene: TRBD2; CDR3nt: TGCAGTGCTAGAGAATTGGGGGGGGAACGAGGAATGGGTACGCAGTATTTT; CDR3aa: CSARELGGERGMGTQYF
j_gene: TRBJ2-5; abundance: many; v_gene: TRBV4-2; d_gene: TRBD2; CDR3nt: TGTGCCAGCAGCCAGCCCCTAGCGGGCCAAGAGACCCAGTACTTC; CDR3aa: CASSQPLAGQETQYF
j_gene: TRBJ1-1; abundance: few; v_gene: TRBV12-3/TRBV12-4; d_gene: TRBD1; CDR3nt: TGTGCCAGCACAAACAGGGGGGGGATGGGCACTGAAGCTTTCTTT; CDR3aa: CASTNRGGMGTEAFF
j_gene: TRBJ2-3; abundance: few; v_gene: TRBV3-1; d_gene: -; CDR3nt: TGTGCCAGCAGCCAATCCCTGACAGCAGATACGCAGTATTTT; CDR3aa: CASSQSLTADTQYF
j_gene: TRBJ2-5; abundance: few; v_gene: TRBV4-1; d_gene: TRBD1; CDR3nt: TGCGCCAGCAGCCTGCCCGACAGGGACCAAGAGACCCAGTACTTC; CDR3aa: CASSLPDRDQETQYF
j_gene: TRBJ2-7; abundance: few; v_gene: TRBV6-2/TRBV6-3; d_gene: -; CDR3nt: TGTGCCTGCCGAACCGGCTCCTACGAGCAGTACTTC; CDR3aa: CACRTGSYEQYF
j_gene: TRBJ1-1; abundance: few; v_gene: TRBV6-5; d_gene: -; CDR3nt: TGTGCCAGCAGTTACTCGACGGGGGTTAACACTGAAGCTTTCTTT; CDR3aa: CASSYSTGVNTEAFF
j_gene: TRBJ2-7; abundance: -; v_gene: TRBV7-8; d_gene: -; CDR3nt: TGTGCCAGCAGCCCCATTCCTCTAACTCCGTCCGAGCAGTACTTC; CDR3aa: CASSPIPLTPSEQYF
j_gene: TRBJ2-5; abundance: few; v_gene: TRBV2; d_gene: -; CDR3nt: TGTGCCAGCAGTGAAGATAGCGCCTTCCTTTTGGGGACCCAGTACTTC; CDR3aa: CASSEDSAFLLGTQYF
j_gene: TRBJ2-1; abundance: -; v_gene: TRBV18; d_gene: -; CDR3nt: TGTGCCAGCTCACCACCTGCGGGAAGCGAGCAGTTCTTC; CDR3aa: CASSPPAGSEQFF
j_gene: TRBJ2-3; abundance: -; v_gene: TRBV6-2/TRBV6-3; d_gene: -; CDR3nt: TGTGCCAGCAGTTACCGCGGGACATACACAGATACGCAGTATTTT; CDR3aa: CASSYRGTYTDTQYF
j_gene: TRBJ2-1; abundance: few; v_gene: TRBV12-3/TRBV12-4; d_gene: -; CDR3nt: TGTGCCAGCAGCCCTGAGGGAGTCGACTACAATGAGCAGTTCTTC; CDR3aa: CASSPEGVDYNEQFF
j_gene: TRBJ2-2; abundance: many; v_gene: TRBV20-1; d_gene: -; CDR3nt: TGCAGTGCTACACCGGGACACAACACCGGGGAGCTGTTTTTT; CDR3aa: CSATPGHNTGELFF
j_gene: TRBJ2-7; abundance: -; v_gene: TRBV29-1; d_gene: -; CDR3nt: TGCAGCGTTGCACAGGGAACCTACGAGCAGTACTTC; CDR3aa: CSVAQGTYEQYF
j_gene: TRBJ1-1; abundance: few; v_gene: TRBV28; d_gene: -; CDR3nt: TGTGCCAGCAGTCCTGGACAGAGGCACACTGAAGCTTTCTTT; CDR3aa: CASSPGQRHTEAFF
j_gene: TRBJ2-1; abundance: few; v_gene: TRBV20-1; d_gene: -; CDR3nt: TGCAGTGCTACCTCACTTGGGTATGAGCAGTTCTTC; CDR3aa: CSATSLGYEQFF
j_gene: TRBJ2-3; abundance: -; v_gene: TRBV5-1; d_gene: TRBD2; CDR3nt: TGCGCCAGCAGTCTCACGACTAGCGGGGGGGGGAGCACAGATACGCAGTATTTT; CDR3aa: CASSLTTSGGGSTDTQYF
j_gene: TRBJ2-1; abundance: -; v_gene: TRBV4-2; d_gene: -; CDR3nt: TGTGCCAGCAGCCGAACCCTGGGGCAGGGGCCCTACAATGAGCAGTTCTTC; CDR3aa: CASSRTLGQGPYNEQFF
j_gene: TRBJ2-5; abundance: -; v_gene: TRBV14; d_gene: -; CDR3nt: TGTGCCAGCAGCCTAGAGGAGACAGGAGAGACCCAGTACTTC; CDR3aa: CASSLEETGETQYF
j_gene: TRBJ1-2; abundance: few; v_gene: TRBV9; d_gene: TRBD1; CDR3nt: TGTGCCAGCAGCGTAGCAGGGGGCGCTGGCTATGGCTACACCTTC; CDR3aa: CASSVAGGAGYGYTF
j_gene: TRBJ2-1; abundance: -; v_gene: TRBV21-1; d_gene: -; CDR3nt: TGTGCCAGCAGCAAACCCCCCCCCCTTATGAGCGGGAGTCTGGATTCCTACAATGAGCAGTTCTTC; CDR3aa: CASSKPPPLMSGSLDSYNEQFF
j_gene: TRBJ2-7; abundance: few; v_gene: TRBV5-1; d_gene: -; CDR3nt: TGCGCCAGCAGCGCCGCGCCACAGGGTTCTATTGAGCAGTACTTC; CDR3aa: CASSAAPQGSIEQYF
j_gene: TRBJ2-7; abundance: -; v_gene: TRBV29-1; d_gene: TRBD2; CDR3nt: TGCAGCGTTCGGTCCGGGACTAGCGGGAGCGGGGAGCAGTACTTC; CDR3aa: CSVRSGTSGSGEQYF
j_gene: TRBJ2-7; abundance: -; v_gene: TRBV2; d_gene: TRBD1; CDR3nt: TGTGCCAGCAGTGAACCCCCGGGACAGGGGCTCTACGAGCAGTACTTC; CDR3aa: CASSEPPGQGLYEQYF
j_gene: TRBJ2-5; abundance: -; v_gene: TRBV5-1; d_gene: -; CDR3nt: TGCGCCAGCAGCTTTCCAGGGGCAGAGACCCAGTACTTC; CDR3aa: CASSFPGAETQYF
j_gene: TRBJ2-7; abundance: -; v_gene: TRBV20-1; d_gene: -; CDR3nt: TGCAGTGCCGCCGGACAGACAGACTACGAGCAGTACTTC; CDR3aa: CSAAGQTDYEQYF
j_gene: TRBJ2-1; abundance: -; v_gene: TRBV7-9; d_gene: -; CDR3nt: TGTGCCAGCAGCTTATTCCCAACTAGGGATGAGCAGTTCTTC; CDR3aa: CASSLFPTRDEQFF
j_gene: TRBJ1-1; abundance: -; v_gene: TRBV10-3; d_gene: -; CDR3nt: TGTGCCATCAGTGAGCGGACAGTGAACACTGAAGCTTTCTTT; CDR3aa: CAISERTVNTEAFF
j_gene: TRBJ2-3; abundance: few; v_gene: TRBV15; d_gene: TRBD2; CDR3nt: TGTGCCACCAGCAGAGTGCTAGGCGGGGGGCCGGGGGATACGCAGTATTTT; CDR3aa: CATSRVLGGGPGDTQYF
j_gene: TRBJ2-3; abundance: few; v_gene: TRBV4-1; d_gene: TRBD1; CDR3nt: TGCGCCAGCAGCCCTTGGGGGACAGCCTCCACAGATACGCAGTATTTT; CDR3aa: CASSPWGTASTDTQYF
j_gene: TRBJ2-2; abundance: many; v_gene: TRBV20-1; d_gene: -; CDR3nt: TGCAGTGCTAGAGATCGAACAGGGCCCGGGGAGCTGTTTTTT; CDR3aa: CSARDRTGPGELFF
j_gene: TRBJ1-6; abundance: many; v_gene: TRBV12-3/TRBV12-4; d_gene: -; CDR3nt: TGTGCCAGCAGTGACAGGAGCTCCTATAATTCACCCCTCCACTTT; CDR3aa: CASSDRSSYNSPLHF
j_gene: TRBJ2-5; abundance: few; v_gene: TRBV10-3; d_gene: -; CDR3nt: TGTGCCATCAGATCAAGGGGTTCTGAGACCCAGTACTTC; CDR3aa: CAIRSRGSETQYF
j_gene: TRBJ2-7; abundance: -; v_gene: TRBV6-8; d_gene: -; CDR3nt: TGTGCCAGCAGTTACTCCGTTGAGCCCCTCGAGCAGTACTTC; CDR3aa: CASSYSVEPLEQYF
j_gene: TRBJ2-7; abundance: -; v_gene: TRBV29-1; d_gene: TRBD2; CDR3nt: TGCAGCGTTGTAGTGACTAGCGGGAGTCTCTACGAGCAGTACTTC; CDR3aa: CSVVVTSGSLYEQYF
j_gene: TRBJ2-3; abundance: -; v_gene: TRBV15; d_gene: TRBD1; CDR3nt: TGTGCCACCAGCAGAGATACAGGGGGAGGCACAGATACGCAGTATTTT; CDR3aa: CATSRDTGGGTDTQYF
j_gene: TRBJ2-3; abundance: -; v_gene: TRBV10-2; d_gene: -; CDR3nt: TGCGCCAGCAGTCCCAACAGCGCGTACACAGATACGCAGTATTTT; CDR3aa: CASSPNSAYTDTQYF
j_gene: TRBJ1-5; abundance: few; v_gene: TRBV19; d_gene: -; CDR3nt: TGTGCCAGTACTCGATCCGGCAGGGGCAATCAGCCCCAGCATTTT; CDR3aa: CASTRSGRGNQPQHF
j_gene: TRBJ2-1; abundance: -; v_gene: TRBV10-3; d_gene: -; CDR3nt: TGTGCCATCAGTGAGTCTACTGGGACTCTCTCCTACAATGAGCAGTTCTTC; CDR3aa: CAISESTGTLSYNEQFF